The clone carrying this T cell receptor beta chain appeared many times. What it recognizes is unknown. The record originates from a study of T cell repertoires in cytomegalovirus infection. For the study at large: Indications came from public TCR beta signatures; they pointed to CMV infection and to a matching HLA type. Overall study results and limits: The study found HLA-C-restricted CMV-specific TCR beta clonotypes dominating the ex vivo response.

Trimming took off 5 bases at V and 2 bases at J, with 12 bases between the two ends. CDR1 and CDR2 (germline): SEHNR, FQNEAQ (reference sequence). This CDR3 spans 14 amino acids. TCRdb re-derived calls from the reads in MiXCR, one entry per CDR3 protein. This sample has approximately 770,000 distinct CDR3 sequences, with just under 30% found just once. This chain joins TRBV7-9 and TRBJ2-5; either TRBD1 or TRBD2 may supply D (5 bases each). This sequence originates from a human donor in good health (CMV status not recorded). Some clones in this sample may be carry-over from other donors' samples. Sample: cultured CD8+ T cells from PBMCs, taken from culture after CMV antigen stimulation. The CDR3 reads CASSPGPQQETQYF. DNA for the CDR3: TGTGCCAGCAGCCCGGGACCGCAACAAGAGACCCAGTACTTC.